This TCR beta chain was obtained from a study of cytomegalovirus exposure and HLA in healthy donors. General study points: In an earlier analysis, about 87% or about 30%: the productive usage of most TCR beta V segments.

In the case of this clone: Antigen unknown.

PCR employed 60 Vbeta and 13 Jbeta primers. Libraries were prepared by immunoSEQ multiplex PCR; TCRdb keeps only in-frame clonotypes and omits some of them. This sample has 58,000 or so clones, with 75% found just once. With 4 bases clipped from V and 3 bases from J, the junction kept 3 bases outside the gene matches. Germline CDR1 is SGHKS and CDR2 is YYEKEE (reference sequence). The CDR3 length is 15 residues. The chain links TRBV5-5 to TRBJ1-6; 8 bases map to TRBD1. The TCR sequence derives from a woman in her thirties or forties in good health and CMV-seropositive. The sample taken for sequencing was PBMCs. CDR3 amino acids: CASSLTGDYNSPLHF. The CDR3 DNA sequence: TGTGCCAGCAGCCTGACAGGGGACTATAATTCACCCCTCCACTTT.